These T cell receptor beta chains were read from a single sample in a study of CD8 T cells in Susac syndrome. TCRdb redid the calling of the immunoSEQ multiplex PCR reads with MiXCR, one entry per CDR3 protein. The data show about 100,000 distinct CDR3 sequences, approximately 95% seen once. Sequenced material: CD8+ T cells from PBMCs. The receptors were gathered from a human donor with Susac syndrome. The CDR3 runs from the conserved cysteine through the conserved F or W. Fields, in order: J gene, D gene, V gene, clone size, CDR3 protein, CDR3 DNA. A D gene is named only where the DNA matches it firmly. Clone size is given for some rows only: seen once, a few or many times, or a class if the clone is expanded.

TRBJ2-7 - TRBV6-1 - CASRDNHGEQYF TGTGCCAGCAGAGACAACCACGGGGAGCAGTACTTC
TRBJ1-2 - TRBV24-1 - CATSDLSGDGYTF TGTGCCACCAGTGATTTGAGTGGGGACGGCTACACCTTC
TRBJ2-7 TRBD1 TRBV4-2 - CASSQVKVGQNYEQYF TGTGCCAGCAGCCAAGTGAAAGTGGGACAGAATTACGAGCAGTACTTC
TRBJ1-6 - TRBV7-9 - CASRANNSPLHF TGTGCCAGCAGAGCCAATAATTCACCCCTCCACTTT
TRBJ2-3 - TRBV2 - CASRHPSKITDTQYF TGTGCCAGCAGGCACCCCAGCAAGATTACAGATACGCAGTATTTT
TRBJ1-5 - TRBV19 - CASSVRAASNQPQHF TGTGCCAGTAGTGTGAGGGCCGCTAGCAATCAGCCCCAGCATTTT
TRBJ2-1 - TRBV2 once CASSVSSQVDEQFF TGTGCCAGCAGTGTATCGTCTCAGGTCGATGAGCAGTTCTTC
TRBJ2-6 - TRBV6-2/TRBV6-3 - CASSYEATGANVLTF TGTGCCAGCAGTTACGAGGCTACTGGGGCCAACGTCCTGACTTTC
TRBJ2-1 TRBD2 TRBV28 - CASSMAGVYNEQFF TGTGCCAGCAGCATGGCGGGGGTTTACAATGAGCAGTTCTTC
TRBJ2-1 TRBD2 TRBV20-1 - CSALPTSAYNEQFF TGCAGTGCTCTACCGACTAGCGCATACAATGAGCAGTTCTTC
TRBJ2-1 TRBD2 TRBV7-9 - CASSPLLGRTSEGEQFF TGTGCCAGCAGCCCTCTACTAGGGAGGACTAGCGAGGGTGAGCAGTTCTTC
TRBJ1-2 - TRBV5-6 - CASSPGGGYYGYTF TGTGCCAGCAGCCCCGGTGGAGGGTACTATGGCTACACCTTC
TRBJ2-7 TRBD2 TRBV29-1 - CSVEDKGGPYEQYF TGCAGCGTTGAAGATAAGGGAGGGCCCTACGAGCAGTACTTC
TRBJ2-1 - TRBV28 - CASSRTENEQFF TGTGCCAGCAGTAGGACTGAAAATGAGCAGTTCTTC
TRBJ2-5 TRBD1 TRBV18 - CASTTGGSETQYF TGTGCCAGCACCACAGGGGGCTCAGAGACCCAGTACTTC
TRBJ2-1 TRBD2 TRBV20-1 - CSASLAGGLFNEQFF TGCAGTGCTAGCTTAGCGGGGGGGCTCTTCAATGAGCAGTTCTTC
TRBJ2-7 TRBD2 TRBV7-9 - CASSSTSGSAIYEQYF TGTGCCAGCAGCTCGACTAGCGGGAGCGCGATCTACGAGCAGTACTTC
TRBJ1-2 - TRBV6-5 - CASSSLGRKSSYGYTF TGTGCCAGCAGTTCGCTCGGACGGAAATCAAGCTATGGCTACACCTTC
TRBJ2-7 - TRBV5-4 - CASSLVGVPYEQYF TGTGCCAGCAGCTTGGTTGGCGTACCCTACGAGCAGTACTTC
TRBJ1-1 - TRBV6-6 - CASARQNTEAFF TGTGCCAGCGCCCGACAGAACACTGAAGCTTTCTTT
TRBJ1-5 - TRBV2 once CASRPGGESQPQHF TGTGCCAGCAGGCCCGGTGGGGAGTCGCAGCCCCAGCATTTT
TRBJ1-1 - TRBV4-1 - CASSPQGYTEAFF TGCGCCAGCAGCCCCCAAGGGTACACTGAAGCTTTCTTT
TRBJ2-3 - TRBV29-1 - CSLFEPSTDTQYF TGCAGCCTATTCGAACCCAGCACAGATACGCAGTATTTT
TRBJ2-5 TRBD2 TRBV27 - CASGERVAGDVETQYF TGTGCCAGCGGCGAACGAGTAGCGGGAGACGTGGAGACCCAGTACTTC
TRBJ1-5 - TRBV20-1 - CSACGAGRESDQPQHF TGCAGTGCCTGCGGGGCCGGCAGGGAATCCGATCAGCCCCAGCATTTT